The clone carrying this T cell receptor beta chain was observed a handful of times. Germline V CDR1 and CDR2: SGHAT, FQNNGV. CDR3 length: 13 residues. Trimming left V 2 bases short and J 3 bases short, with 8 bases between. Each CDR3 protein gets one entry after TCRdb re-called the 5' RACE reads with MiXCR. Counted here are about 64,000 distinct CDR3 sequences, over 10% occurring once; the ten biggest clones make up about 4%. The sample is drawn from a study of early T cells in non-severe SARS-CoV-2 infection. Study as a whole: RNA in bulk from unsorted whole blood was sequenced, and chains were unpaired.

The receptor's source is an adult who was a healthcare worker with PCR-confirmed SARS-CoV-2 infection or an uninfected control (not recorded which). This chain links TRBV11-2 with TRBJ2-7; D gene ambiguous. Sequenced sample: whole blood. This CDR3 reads CASSLTRGYEQYF. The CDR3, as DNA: TGTGCCAGCAGCTTAACACGAGGCTACGAGCAGTACTTC.